This TCR beta chain appears in the sequencing data of a study of blood T cell repertoires in COVID-19. At the level of the study: There were acute and convalescent COVID-19 samples, and they came from the United States, Italy and Spain.

Here immunoSEQ multiplex PCR was the method, and the copy in TCRdb shows in-frame clones only, minus some. The sample contains about 190,000 clones, around 89% of which appear only once. V lost 2 bases to trimming and J lost 10 bases, with 20 bases between them. CDR3 length: 16 residues. From germline, CDR1 is SGHAT and CDR2 FQNNGV. The rearrangement links TRBV11-2 to TRBJ1-4; TRBD1 might be the D (6 bases). The TCR originated in a man aged 50 to 59 with acute or convalescent COVID-19. Sequenced material: peripheral blood. CDR3 nucleotide sequence: TGTGCCAGCAGCTTAACAAAGGTCAACCCACAGGGAAAACTGTTTTTT. It is translated as CASSLTKVNPQGKLFF.